A selection of T cell receptor beta chains follows, all from one sample in a study of blood T cell repertoires in COVID-19. Produced via immunoSEQ multiplex PCR; TCRdb's table is partial and in-frame only. The sample gives 150,000 to 200,000 clones, about nine tenths of which show up once; around 9.5% is in the top ten. The sample comprised PBMCs or T cells enriched from blood (not recorded which). The receptors stem from a woman younger than 35 who had recovered from COVID-19. Both conserved end residues are part of each CDR3. D genes are given only for firm matches. Only part of the rows carry a size: once, few, many, or a class if the clone is expanded.

d_call j_call v_call clone_size cdr3_aa cdr3_nt
TRBD1 TRBJ1-5 TRBV5-1 - CASSLLGQGQPQHF TGCGCCAGCAGCTTGCTGGGACAGGGTCAGCCCCAGCATTTT
TRBD1 TRBJ1-1 TRBV29-1 - CSVARDSNTEAFF TGCAGCGTTGCCCGGGACAGTAACACTGAAGCTTTCTTT
- TRBJ2-5 TRBV4-1 - CASSQGGPGEGLGETQYF TGCGCCAGCAGCCAAGGAGGGCCAGGAGAAGGCTTAGGGGAGACCCAGTACTTC
- TRBJ1-3 TRBV10-3 - CAASGEGRYRNTIYF TGTGCCGCCTCGGGGGAGGGCCGGTATAGAAACACCATATATTTT
- TRBJ1-2 TRBV30 - CAWSVGGSYGYTF TGTGCCTGGAGTGTCGGGGGGAGCTATGGCTACACCTTC
TRBD2 TRBJ2-3 TRBV6-5 - CASSYRASGGADTQYF TGTGCCAGCAGTTACCGTGCTAGCGGGGGGGCAGATACGCAGTATTTT
- TRBJ2-1 TRBV28 few CASSPSSYNEQFF TGTGCCAGCAGTCCCTCTAGCTACAATGAGCAGTTCTTC
- TRBJ1-2 TRBV12-3/TRBV12-4 - CASSLSTGDGYTF TGTGCCAGCAGTTTATCAACCGGGGATGGCTACACCTTC
- TRBJ2-7 TRBV27 - CASGRKAGNFYEQYF TGTGCCAGCGGCCGAAAGGCAGGGAACTTCTACGAGCAGTACTTC
- TRBJ2-6 TRBV27 - CASSEVRSSGANVLTF TGTGCCAGCAGTGAGGTGAGGAGCTCTGGGGCCAACGTCCTGACTTTC
- TRBJ1-2 TRBV28 - CASSPIRDTYGYTF TGTGCCAGCAGTCCCATACGGGACACTTATGGCTACACCTTC
- TRBJ2-3 TRBV28 - CASSLHHLVRTDTQYF TGTGCCAGCAGTTTACACCACCTCGTGAGGACAGATACGCAGTATTTT
- TRBJ1-6 TRBV20-1 - CSASSSSGEVSPLHF TGCAGTGCTAGTTCGTCATCCGGGGAAGTCTCACCCCTCCACTTT
- TRBJ2-5 TRBV27 - CASSFQGPPETQYF TGTGCCAGCAGTTTTCAGGGCCCTCCGGAGACCCAGTACTTC
TRBD1 TRBJ1-4 TRBV19 - CASSKDRGSEKLFF TGTGCCAGTAGCAAGGACAGGGGAAGCGAAAAACTGTTTTTT
TRBD1 TRBJ1-3 TRBV7-2 - CASSPRTGGNTIYF TGTGCCAGCAGTCCTCGGACAGGCGGAAACACCATATATTTT
- TRBJ1-2 TRBV24-1 - CATSDFSGNGYTF TGTGCCACCAGTGATTTTTCCGGGAACGGCTACACCTTC
TRBD1 TRBJ1-5 TRBV6-1 - CASSEAPGGVQPQHF TGTGCCAGCAGTGAAGCTCCAGGGGGCGTACAGCCCCAGCATTTT
- TRBJ2-1 TRBV28 - CASSPAVLAKDEQFF TGTGCCAGCAGTCCGGCGGTCCTAGCGAAGGATGAGCAGTTCTTC
- TRBJ2-1 TRBV7-9 - CASSLEGGEVDEQFF TGTGCCAGCAGCTTAGAGGGGGGGGAAGTCGATGAGCAGTTCTTC
- TRBJ2-7 TRBV7-9 - CASSLGPEGTPYEQYF TGTGCCAGCAGCTTAGGTCCAGAGGGGACTCCCTACGAGCAGTACTTC
- TRBJ1-2 TRBV12-3/TRBV12-4 - CASSFLSGGYTF TGTGCCAGCAGTTTTCTGTCTGGCGGCTACACCTTC
TRBD1 TRBJ1-4 TRBV9 - CASSRFLTGGELFF TGTGCCAGCAGCCGCTTCTTAACAGGGGGAGAACTGTTTTTT
- TRBJ2-1 TRBV7-2 - CASSSNNEQFF TGTGCCAGCAGCTCAAACAATGAGCAGTTCTTC
TRBD1 TRBJ1-2 TRBV14 - CASSPEKTGTYYGYTF TGTGCCAGCAGCCCTGAGAAGACAGGGACCTACTATGGCTACACCTTC
TRBD1 TRBJ1-1 TRBV6-2/TRBV6-3 - CASSRDRSPNTEAFF TGTGCCAGCAGCCGGGACAGGAGTCCGAACACTGAAGCTTTCTTT
- TRBJ2-2 TRBV6-2/TRBV6-3 once CASSYSNSSFYWELFF TGTGCCAGCAGTTACTCGAATTCGTCCTTCTACTGGGAGCTGTTTTTT
- TRBJ1-1 TRBV11-3 - CASSLGLGAAKNTEAFF TGTGCCAGCAGCTTAGGTTTGGGGGCCGCAAAGAACACTGAAGCTTTCTTT
- TRBJ1-1 TRBV21-1 - CASSPEPEEDTEAFF TGTGCCAGCAGCCCAGAGCCCGAAGAGGACACTGAAGCTTTCTTT
- TRBJ2-2 TRBV11-3 - CASSRGAGNTGELFF TGTGCCAGCAGCCGGGGGGCGGGGAACACCGGGGAGCTGTTTTTT
TRBD1 TRBJ2-3 TRBV6-6 - CASSWTGGTDTQYF TGTGCCAGCAGTTGGACAGGGGGCACAGATACGCAGTATTTT
TRBD1 TRBJ1-5 TRBV15 few CATSPGQGTLYQPQHF TGTGCCACCAGTCCCGGACAGGGAACCCTTTATCAGCCCCAGCATTTT
- TRBJ2-7 TRBV19 - CATRESGRTYEQYF TGTGCCACCAGAGAGAGCGGCCGAACCTACGAGCAGTACTTC
TRBD1 TRBJ1-6 TRBV28 - CASSPGQVNSPLHF TGTGCCAGCAGCCCCGGACAGGTTAATTCACCCCTCCACTTT
TRBD1 TRBJ1-4 TRBV7-2 - CASSFLRGQYEKLFF TGTGCCAGCAGCTTTCTCAGGGGGCAATATGAAAAACTGTTTTTT
TRBD1 TRBJ2-7 TRBV3-1/TRBV3-2 - CASSSGTGPSYEQYF TGTGCCAGCAGCTCCGGGACAGGGCCTTCCTACGAGCAGTACTTC
TRBD2 TRBJ2-1 TRBV27 - CASSLRLAGGPGVNEQFF TGTGCCAGCAGTTTACGGCTAGCGGGAGGGCCGGGAGTAAATGAGCAGTTCTTC
TRBD2 TRBJ2-1 TRBV7-9 - CAVGGGANEQFF TGTGCCGTAGGCGGGGGAGCGAATGAGCAGTTCTTC
- TRBJ1-4 TRBV19 once CASTTTRGRTNEKLFF TGTGCCAGTACAACCACCAGGGGACGCACTAATGAAAAACTGTTTTTT
TRBD2 TRBJ2-1 TRBV18 - CASSPGGGLNNEQFF TGTGCCAGCTCACCGGGCGGGGGGCTAAACAATGAGCAGTTCTTC
- TRBJ2-4 TRBV7-2 - CASSLRGGFENIQYF TGTGCCAGCAGCCTCAGAGGGGGTTTCGAAAACATTCAGTACTTC
TRBD1 TRBJ2-1 TRBV7-2 - CASSLAGTGGRNEQFF TGTGCCAGCAGCTTGGCCGGGACAGGCGGCCGTAATGAGCAGTTCTTC
- TRBJ1-1 TRBV19 - CASSPGHWETEAFF TGTGCCAGTAGTCCGGGACACTGGGAGACCGAAGCTTTCTTT
TRBD2 TRBJ2-5 TRBV15 - CATSSLGAGVRETQYF TGTGCCACCAGCAGTCTAGGAGCGGGAGTTAGGGAGACCCAGTACTTC
- TRBJ1-1 TRBV9 once CASSVPPGNEAFF TGTGCCAGCAGCGTACCCCCCGGGAACGAAGCTTTCTTT
TRBD2 TRBJ2-7 TRBV7-2 - CASSWGGTRESYEQYF TGTGCCAGCAGCTGGGGGGGGACGCGGGAATCCTACGAGCAGTACTTC
- TRBJ2-5 TRBV21-1 - CASSTPGGLDAETQYF TGTGCCAGCAGCACCCCAGGGGGGCTAGACGCCGAGACCCAGTACTTC
- TRBJ1-2 TRBV21-1 - CASSKITGLANYGYTF TGTGCCAGCAGCAAAATAACGGGGTTGGCTAACTATGGCTACACCTTC
- TRBJ1-4 TRBV2 - CASNPTINEKLFF TGTGCCAGCAATCCAACTATTAATGAAAAACTGTTTTTT
- TRBJ1-1 TRBV19 - CATHGGLWGTEAFF TGTGCCACCCATGGGGGACTGTGGGGCACTGAAGCTTTCTTT
- TRBJ1-6 TRBV19 - CASSIMEGDRSPLHF TGTGCCAGTAGTATAATGGAGGGCGATCGTTCACCCCTCCACTTT
- TRBJ2-7 TRBV10-3 - CAISSSGSSYEQYF TGTGCCATCAGCAGTAGCGGAAGCTCCTACGAGCAGTACTTC
TRBD1 TRBJ2-2 TRBV7-9 - CASSPSGQGRRELFF TGTGCCAGCAGCCCTTCCGGACAGGGTCGGCGGGAGCTGTTTTTT
- TRBJ2-6 TRBV2 - CASSPQSSGANVLTF TGTGCCAGCAGTCCACAGAGCTCTGGGGCCAACGTCCTGACTTTC